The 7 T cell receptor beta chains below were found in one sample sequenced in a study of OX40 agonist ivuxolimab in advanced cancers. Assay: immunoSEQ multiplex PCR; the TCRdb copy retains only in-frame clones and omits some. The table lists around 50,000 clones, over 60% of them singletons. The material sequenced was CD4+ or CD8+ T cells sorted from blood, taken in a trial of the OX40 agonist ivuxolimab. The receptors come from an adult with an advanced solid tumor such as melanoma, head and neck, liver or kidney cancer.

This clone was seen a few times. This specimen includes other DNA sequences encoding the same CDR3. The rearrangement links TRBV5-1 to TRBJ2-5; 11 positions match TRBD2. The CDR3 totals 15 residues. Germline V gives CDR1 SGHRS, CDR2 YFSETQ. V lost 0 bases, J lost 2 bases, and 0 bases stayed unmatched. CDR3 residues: CASSLGLAGQETQYF. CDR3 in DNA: TGCGCCAGCAGCTTGGGACTAGCGGGACAAGAGACCCAGTACTTC.

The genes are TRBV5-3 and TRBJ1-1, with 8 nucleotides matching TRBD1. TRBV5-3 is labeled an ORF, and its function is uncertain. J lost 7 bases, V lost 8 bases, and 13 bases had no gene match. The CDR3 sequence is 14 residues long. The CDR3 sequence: CASSPRGGQVEAFF. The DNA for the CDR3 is TGTGCCAGCAGCCCTCGTGGGGGACAGGTTGAAGCTTTCTTT.

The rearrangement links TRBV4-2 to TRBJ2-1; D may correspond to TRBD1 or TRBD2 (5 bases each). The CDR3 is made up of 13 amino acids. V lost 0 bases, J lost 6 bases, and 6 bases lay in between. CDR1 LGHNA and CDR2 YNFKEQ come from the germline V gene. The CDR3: CASSQEGVNEQFF. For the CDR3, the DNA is TGTGCCAGCAGCCAAGAGGGGGTCAATGAGCAGTTCTTC.

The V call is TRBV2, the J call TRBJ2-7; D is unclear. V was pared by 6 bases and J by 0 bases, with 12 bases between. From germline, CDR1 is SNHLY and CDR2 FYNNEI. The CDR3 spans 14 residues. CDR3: CASRVPGNSYEQYF. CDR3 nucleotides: TGTGCCAGCAGGGTTCCAGGAAACTCCTACGAGCAGTACTTC.

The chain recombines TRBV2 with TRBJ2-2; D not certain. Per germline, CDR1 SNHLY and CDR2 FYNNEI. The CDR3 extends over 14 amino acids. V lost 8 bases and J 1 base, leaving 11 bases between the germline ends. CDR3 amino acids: CASGREVNTGELFF. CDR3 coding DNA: TGTGCCAGCGGTAGGGAAGTGAACACCGGGGAGCTGTTTTTT. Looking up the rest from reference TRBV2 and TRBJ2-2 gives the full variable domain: EPEVTQTPSHQVTQMGQEVILRCVPISNHLYFYWYRQILGQKVEFLVSFYNNEISEKSEIFDDQFSVERPDGSNFTLKIRSTKLEDSAMYFCASGREVNTGELFFGEGSRLTVL.

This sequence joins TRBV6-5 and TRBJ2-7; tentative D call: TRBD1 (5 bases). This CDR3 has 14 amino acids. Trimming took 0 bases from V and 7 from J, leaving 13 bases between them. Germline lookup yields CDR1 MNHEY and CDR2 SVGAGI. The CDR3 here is CASSYSEQVIEQYF. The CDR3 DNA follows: TGTGCCAGCAGTTACTCGGAACAGGTGATAGAGCAGTACTTC.

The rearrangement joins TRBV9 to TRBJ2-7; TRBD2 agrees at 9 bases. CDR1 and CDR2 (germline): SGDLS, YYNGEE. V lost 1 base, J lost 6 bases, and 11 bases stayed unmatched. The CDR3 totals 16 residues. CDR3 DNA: TGTGCCAGCAGCGTACCCCCCCCGGGACTAGCTAGCGAGCAGTACTTC. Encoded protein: CASSVPPPGLASEQYF.